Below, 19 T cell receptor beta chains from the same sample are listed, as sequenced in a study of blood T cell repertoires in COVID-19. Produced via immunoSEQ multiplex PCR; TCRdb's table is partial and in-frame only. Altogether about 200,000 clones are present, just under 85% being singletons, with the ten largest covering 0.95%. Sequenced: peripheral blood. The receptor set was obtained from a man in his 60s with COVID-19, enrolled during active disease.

The CDR3 region has the DNA TGCAGCGTTGATTCCGACGGGGGAAGGTACGAGCAGTACTTC. It yields the protein CSVDSDGGRYEQYF. The rearrangement joins TRBV29-1 to TRBJ2-7; D is perhaps TRBD2 (6 bases). Trimming took off 3 bases at V and 4 bases at J, with 16 bases between the two ends. Germline loops: CDR1 SQVTM, CDR2 ANQGSEA. The CDR3 extends over 14 amino acids.

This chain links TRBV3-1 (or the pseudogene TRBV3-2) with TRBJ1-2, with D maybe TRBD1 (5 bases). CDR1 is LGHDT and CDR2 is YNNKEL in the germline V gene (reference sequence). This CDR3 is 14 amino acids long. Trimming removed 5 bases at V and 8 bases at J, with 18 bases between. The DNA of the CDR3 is TGTGCCAGCAGCTTTAGGACATCCCCTGGCGGCTACACCTTC. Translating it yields CASSFRTSPGGYTF.

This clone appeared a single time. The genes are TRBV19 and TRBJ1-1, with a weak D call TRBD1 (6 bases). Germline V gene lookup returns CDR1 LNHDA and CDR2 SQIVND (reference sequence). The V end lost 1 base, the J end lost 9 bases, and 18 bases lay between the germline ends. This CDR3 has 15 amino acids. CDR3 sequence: CASSIAPPGVGKAFF. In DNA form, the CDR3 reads TGTGCCAGTAGTATAGCCCCCCCAGGGGTGGGGAAAGCTTTCTTT.

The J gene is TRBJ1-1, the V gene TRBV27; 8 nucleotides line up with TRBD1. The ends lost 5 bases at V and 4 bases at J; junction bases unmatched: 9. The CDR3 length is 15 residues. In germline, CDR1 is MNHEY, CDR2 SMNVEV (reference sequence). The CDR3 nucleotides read TGTGCCAGCAGTAGGACAGGGCCTACTAGCACTGAAGCTTTCTTT. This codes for CASSRTGPTSTEAFF.

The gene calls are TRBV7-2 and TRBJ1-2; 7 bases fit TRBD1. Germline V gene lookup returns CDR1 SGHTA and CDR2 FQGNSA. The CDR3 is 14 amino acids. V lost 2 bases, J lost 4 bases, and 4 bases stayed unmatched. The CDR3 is CASSLSTGVYGYTF. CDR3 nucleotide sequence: TGTGCCAGCAGCTTATCAACAGGGGTCTATGGCTACACCTTC. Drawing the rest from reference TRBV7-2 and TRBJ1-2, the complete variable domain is GAGVSQSPSNKVTEKGKDVELRCDPISGHTALYWYRQSLGQGLEFLIYFQGNSAPDKSGLPSDRFSAERTGGSVSTLTIQRTQQEDSAVYLCASSLSTGVYGYTFGSGTRLTVV.

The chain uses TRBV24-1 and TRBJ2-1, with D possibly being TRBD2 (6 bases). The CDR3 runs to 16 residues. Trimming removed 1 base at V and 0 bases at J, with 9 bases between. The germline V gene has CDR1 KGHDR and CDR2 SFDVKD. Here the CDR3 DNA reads TGTGCCACCAGTGATTTTTCCGGGAGCTCCTACAATGAGCAGTTCTTC. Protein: CATSDFSGSSYNEQFF.

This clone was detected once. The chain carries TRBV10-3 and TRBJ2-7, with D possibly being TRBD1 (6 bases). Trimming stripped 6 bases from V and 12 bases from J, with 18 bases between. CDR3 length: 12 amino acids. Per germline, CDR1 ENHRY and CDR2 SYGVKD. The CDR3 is CAISSAPGHRYF. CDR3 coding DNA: TGTGCCATCAGCTCAGCCCCGGGACATCGGTACTTC.

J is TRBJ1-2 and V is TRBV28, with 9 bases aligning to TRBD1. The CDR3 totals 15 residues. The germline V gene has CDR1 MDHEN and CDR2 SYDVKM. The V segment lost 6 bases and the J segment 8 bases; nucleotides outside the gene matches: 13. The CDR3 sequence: CASSLPVTGGGGYTF. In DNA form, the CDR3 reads TGTGCCAGCAGCCTACCCGTAACAGGGGGCGGAGGCTACACCTTC.

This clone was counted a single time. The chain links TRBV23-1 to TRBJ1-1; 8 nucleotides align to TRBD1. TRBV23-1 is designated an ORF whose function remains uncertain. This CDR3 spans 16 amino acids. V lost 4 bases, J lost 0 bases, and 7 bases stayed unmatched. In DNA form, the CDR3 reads TGCGCCAGCAGTCGTACAGGGGGAGAGATGAACACTGAAGCTTTCTTT. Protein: CASSRTGGEMNTEAFF.

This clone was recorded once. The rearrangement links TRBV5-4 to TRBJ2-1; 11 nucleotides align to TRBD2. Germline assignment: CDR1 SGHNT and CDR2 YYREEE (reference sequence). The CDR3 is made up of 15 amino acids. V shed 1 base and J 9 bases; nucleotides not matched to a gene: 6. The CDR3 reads CASSLRLAGGVEQFF. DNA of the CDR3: TGTGCCAGCAGCTTGAGGCTAGCGGGAGGTGTTGAGCAGTTCTTC.

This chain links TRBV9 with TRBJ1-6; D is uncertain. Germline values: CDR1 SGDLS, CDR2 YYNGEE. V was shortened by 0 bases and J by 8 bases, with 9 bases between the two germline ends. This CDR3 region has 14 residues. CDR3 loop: CASSVVAVDSPLHF. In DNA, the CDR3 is TGTGCCAGCAGCGTAGTAGCGGTGGATTCACCCCTCCACTTT.

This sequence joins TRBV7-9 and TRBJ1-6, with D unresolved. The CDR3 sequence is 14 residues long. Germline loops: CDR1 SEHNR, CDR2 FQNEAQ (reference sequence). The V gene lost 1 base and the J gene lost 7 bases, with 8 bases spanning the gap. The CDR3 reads CASSLGILNSPLHF. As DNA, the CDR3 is TGTGCCAGCAGCTTAGGTATTCTCAATTCACCCCTCCACTTT.

The chain's CDR3 is CASSLMDRNNEQFF. CDR3 nucleotides: TGTGCCAGCAGCTTGATGGACAGAAACAATGAGCAGTTCTTC. The V and J genes are TRBV5-4 and TRBJ2-1; perhaps TRBD1 as D (6 bases). From germline, CDR1 is SGHNT and CDR2 YYREEE (reference sequence). The CDR3 is 14 amino acids. V gave up 1 base and J gave up 5 bases, with 10 bases separating them.

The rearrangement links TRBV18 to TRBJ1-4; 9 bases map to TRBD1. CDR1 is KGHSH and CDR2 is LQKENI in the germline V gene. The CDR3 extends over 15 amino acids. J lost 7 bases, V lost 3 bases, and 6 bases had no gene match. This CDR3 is CASSPTTGGGEKLFF. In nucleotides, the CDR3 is TGTGCCAGCTCACCCACGACAGGGGGAGGTGAAAAACTGTTTTTT.

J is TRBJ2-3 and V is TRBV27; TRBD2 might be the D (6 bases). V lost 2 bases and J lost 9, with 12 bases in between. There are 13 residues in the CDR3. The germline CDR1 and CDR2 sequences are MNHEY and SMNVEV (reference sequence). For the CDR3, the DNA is TGTGCCAGCAGTTTACGGGAGAGTGGGACGCAGTATTTT. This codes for CASSLRESGTQYF.

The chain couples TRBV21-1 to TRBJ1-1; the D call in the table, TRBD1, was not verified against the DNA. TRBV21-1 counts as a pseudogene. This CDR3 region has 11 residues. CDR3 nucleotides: TGTGCCAGCACCCCGACAACTGAAGCTTTCTTT. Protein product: CASTPTTEAFF.

CDR3 protein: CASSFQTRASGIDEQFF. The CDR3 coding sequence is TGTGCCAGCAGCTTCCAAACCCGGGCTAGCGGGATAGATGAGCAGTTCTTC. J is TRBJ2-1 and V is TRBV5-5, with 9 nucleotides matching TRBD2. Germline V gene lookup returns CDR1 SGHKS and CDR2 YYEKEE (reference sequence). The J segment lost 8 bases and the V segment lost 2 bases, leaving 14 bases of the junction unmatched. The CDR3 consists of 17 residues.

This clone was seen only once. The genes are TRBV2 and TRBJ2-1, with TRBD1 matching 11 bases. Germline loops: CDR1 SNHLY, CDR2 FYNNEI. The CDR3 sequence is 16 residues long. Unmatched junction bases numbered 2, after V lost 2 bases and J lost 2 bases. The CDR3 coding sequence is TGTGCCAGCAGTGAATCGGGACAGGGGGCCTACAATGAGCAGTTCTTC. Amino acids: CASSESGQGAYNEQFF.

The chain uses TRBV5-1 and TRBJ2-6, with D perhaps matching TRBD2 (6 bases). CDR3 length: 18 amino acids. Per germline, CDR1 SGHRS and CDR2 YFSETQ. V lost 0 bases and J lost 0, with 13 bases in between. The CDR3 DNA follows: TGCGCCAGCAGCTTGGGGAGGAGGGGTAACTCTGGGGCCAACGTCCTGACTTTC. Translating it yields CASSLGRRGNSGANVLTF.